This record covers a single TCR beta chain. Original analysis: The authors estimated nucleated cell counts from reference gene primer amplification. The table came from immunoSEQ multiplex PCR; TCRdb's copy has only in-frame clones and leaves some out. That table furnishes V, J and clone size, whereas the DNA furnished D and trimming. The sample consists of just under 150,000 clones, roughly 89% of them appearing once. The record originates from a study of blood T cell repertoires in COVID-19. At the level of the study: Researchers got acute and convalescent COVID-19 samples from the United States, Italy and Spain. PBMCs, B-cell-depleted T cells, or T cells provided the cDNA or gDNA that made up the material.

This CDR3 contains 16 residues. With 0 bases removed from V and 3 bases from J, the gap between germline ends came to 15 bases. Germline lookup yields CDR1 SGHRS and CDR2 YFSETQ. The sequencing input was peripheral blood. The receptor comes from a woman aged 45-60 years with active or convalescent COVID-19. This chain links TRBV5-1 with TRBJ1-2; D gene uncertain. The DNA of the CDR3 is TGCGCCAGCAGCTTGGTTTTCCCCCCGGTGGACTATGGCTACACCTTC. Translation: CASSLVFPPVDYGYTF.